Below, 3 T cell receptor beta chains from the same sample are listed, as sequenced in a study of shared clonotypes between healthy human individuals. Data came from immunoSEQ multiplex PCR; TCRdb stores just in-frame clones and leaves some out. Of 2 million to 2.5 million clones in the sample, around 93% were seen once. The source material was naive CD4+ T cells from PBMCs. Indicated subset: CD45RA+ positively selected. These receptors were obtained from a young man in good health. Some clones in this sample may be carry-over from other donors' samples.

The V gene is TRBV6-6, the J gene TRBJ2-7; D gene unclear. The CDR3 is 11 residues long. The V gene's germline CDR1 is MNHNY and CDR2 SVGAGI (reference sequence). V was clipped by 4 bases and J by 6 bases, with 7 bases between them. This chain's CDR3 is CASSSKIEQYF. CDR3 in DNA: TGTGCCAGCAGTTCGAAGATCGAGCAGTACTTC.

The rearrangement joins TRBV27 to TRBJ1-1, with a weak D call TRBD1 (6 bases). The ends were cut back, 5 bases at V and 0 bases at J, with 10 bases in the middle. Germline V gives CDR1 MNHEY, CDR2 SMNVEV (reference sequence). The CDR3 contains 14 residues. The CDR3 sequence: CASSGNRVNTEAFF. CDR3 nucleotides: TGTGCCAGCAGTGGAAACAGGGTGAACACTGAAGCTTTCTTT.

Only one count was recorded for this clone. The chain joins TRBV11-2 to TRBJ2-2; 9 bases fit TRBD2. Losses at the gene ends were 5 bases for V and 5 bases for J; bases not matched to a gene: 18. The CDR3 contains 19 residues. Germline-derived CDR1 and CDR2 are SGHAT and FQNNGV. The CDR3 loop is CASSRVGLRSGRRTGELFF. The CDR3 DNA reads TGTGCCAGCAGCCGAGTCGGGCTGCGTAGCGGGAGACGGACCGGGGAGCTGTTTTTT.